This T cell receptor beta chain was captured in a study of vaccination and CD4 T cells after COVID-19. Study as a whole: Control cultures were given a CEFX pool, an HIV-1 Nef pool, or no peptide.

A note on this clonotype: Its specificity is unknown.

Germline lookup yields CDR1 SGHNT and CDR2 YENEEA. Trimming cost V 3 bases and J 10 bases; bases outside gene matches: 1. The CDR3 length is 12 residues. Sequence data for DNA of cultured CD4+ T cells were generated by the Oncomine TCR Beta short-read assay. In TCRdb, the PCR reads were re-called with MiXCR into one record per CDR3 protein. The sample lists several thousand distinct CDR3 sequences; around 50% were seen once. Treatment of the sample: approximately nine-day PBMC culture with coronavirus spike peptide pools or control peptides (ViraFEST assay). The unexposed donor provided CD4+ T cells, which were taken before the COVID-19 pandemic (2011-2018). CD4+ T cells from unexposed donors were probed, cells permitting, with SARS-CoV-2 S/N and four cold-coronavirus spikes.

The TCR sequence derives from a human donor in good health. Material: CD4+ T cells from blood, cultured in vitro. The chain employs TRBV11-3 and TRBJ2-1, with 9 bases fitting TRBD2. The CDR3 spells CASSLTSGEQFF. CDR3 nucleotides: TGTGCCAGCAGCTTGACTAGCGGCGAGCAGTTCTTC.